These 24 T cell receptor beta chains share one sample of origin, sequenced in a study of CD8+ T cells in alopecia areata. In each case, RNA was isolated and then reverse transcribed into cDNA as the sequencing template. The assay was immunoSEQ multiplex PCR, and TCRdb's table has in-frame clones only and misses some. Here the sample spans around 190,000 clones, 64% being singletons. The treatment was: oral pan-JAK inhibitor, 5-10 mg twice daily. The sequences come from CD4+ T cells sorted from blood, collected at week 4, from a patient treated with tofacitinib. These receptors came from a human donor with alopecia areata.

This rearrangement joins TRBV29-1 to TRBJ2-2, with D unclear. V lost 4 bases to trimming and J lost 2 bases, with 11 bases between them. Germline V lookup: CDR1 SQVTM, CDR2 ANQGSEA. CDR3 size: 14 residues. The CDR3 loop reads CSVGGRLNTGELFF. The DNA of the CDR3 is TGCAGCGTTGGAGGCCGCCTCAACACCGGGGAGCTGTTTTTT.

This chain connects TRBV30 to TRBJ2-3; the D gene could be TRBD1 or TRBD2 (5 bases each). With 4 bases removed from V and 6 bases from J, the gap between germline ends came to 11 bases. Germline assignment: CDR1 GTSNPN and CDR2 SVGIG (reference sequence). The CDR3 is 12 residues long. This CDR3 reads CAWKGWGDTQYF. The CDR3 DNA reads as TGTGCCTGGAAGGGCTGGGGGGATACGCAGTATTTT.

The chain is built from TRBV19 and TRBJ1-2; 7 nucleotides line up with TRBD1. The CDR3 is 14 residues long. Germline CDR1 is LNHDA and CDR2 is SQIVND (reference sequence). The ends lost 3 bases at V and 4 bases at J; junction bases unmatched: 5. CDR3 region: CASSMGQTIYGYTF. CDR3 in DNA: TGTGCCAGTAGTATGGGACAGACTATCTATGGCTACACCTTC.

This rearrangement joins TRBV2 to TRBJ2-5; TRBD2 matches 14 bases. The germline V gene encodes CDR1 SNHLY and CDR2 FYNNEI. V dropped 5 bases and J dropped 7; count of bases not matched to a gene: 18. The CDR3 runs to 19 residues. The CDR3 DNA follows: TGTGCCAGCAGTCTGGGACTAGCGGGGGCCTCGGGCCTGACGGGGACCCAGTACTTC. Translation: CASSLGLAGASGLTGTQYF.

Comments on this clone: Other DNA sequences within the sample encode an identical CDR3. The chain carries TRBV30 and TRBJ1-2, with D unclear. Germline CDR1 and CDR2: GTSNPN and SVGIG (reference sequence). The CDR3 runs 11 residues. V lost 0 bases to trimming and J lost 2 bases, with 1 base between them. The CDR3 nucleotides are TGTGCCTGGAGTGTCAACTATGGCTACACCTTC. Translating it yields CAWSVNYGYTF.

V gene TRBV5-1 combines with J gene TRBJ1-1; 10 bases map to TRBD1. The length of the CDR3 is 15 residues. The ends lost 4 bases at V and 4 bases at J; junction bases unmatched: 7. Germline V gives CDR1 SGHRS, CDR2 YFSETQ. This chain's CDR3 is CASSSAGTGVTEAFF. Here the CDR3 DNA reads TGCGCCAGCAGCAGCGCCGGGACAGGGGTCACTGAAGCTTTCTTT.

There are a few counts of this clone. The rearrangement links TRBV2 to TRBJ1-3; D gene ambiguous. This CDR3 contains 12 residues. CDR1 and CDR2 (germline): SNHLY, FYNNEI. V gave up 7 bases and J gave up 3 bases, with 7 bases separating them. The CDR3 DNA follows: TGTGCCAGCAAAGACAATGGAAACACCATATATTTT. Translation: CASKDNGNTIYF.

This clone was seen only a few times. The chain has TRBV29-1 and TRBJ1-2; D call uncertain. V dropped 4 bases and J dropped 2 bases, with 23 bases sitting between them. In germline, CDR1 is SQVTM, CDR2 ANQGSEA. CDR3 length: 17 amino acids. The CDR3, as DNA: TGCAGCGTTGCCGTACTGCGACCCCTAATGGGAAACTATGGCTACACCTTC. It yields the protein CSVAVLRPLMGNYGYTF.

The chain carries TRBV2 and TRBJ2-7, with D maybe TRBD1 (6 bases). Trimming stripped 3 bases from V and 2 bases from J, with 11 bases between. This CDR3 is built from 14 residues. Per germline, CDR1 SNHLY and CDR2 FYNNEI. For the CDR3, the DNA is TGTGCCAGCAGTGAGGTGACAGGTACCTACGAGCAGTACTTC. Its translation: CASSEVTGTYEQYF.

The CDR3 sequence is CASSQMGRWTGELFF. CDR3 coding DNA: TGTGCCAGCAGCCAAATGGGAAGGTGGACCGGGGAGCTGTTTTTT. This chain joins TRBV14 and TRBJ2-2; D is unclear. Germline V gives CDR1 SGHDN, CDR2 FVKESK. This CDR3 has 15 amino acids. The ends were cut back, 2 bases at V and 5 bases at J, with 12 bases in the middle.

Concerning this clone itself: Other nucleotide sequences in the sample specify the same CDR3. The chain combines TRBV30 with TRBJ1-2; TRBD1 is a possible D gene (5 bases). V was clipped by 1 base and J by 2 bases, with 8 bases between them. The CDR3 is 13 amino acids. The germline gives CDR1 GTSNPN, CDR2 SVGIG (reference sequence). CDR3 DNA: TGTGCCTGGAGTGGACAGCTAAACTATGGCTACACCTTC. It is translated as CAWSGQLNYGYTF.

V is TRBV11-2 and J is TRBJ2-3, with D tentatively TRBD2 (6 bases). This CDR3 is built from 16 residues. V lost 5 bases to trimming and J lost 1 base, with 16 bases between them. Germline V lookup: CDR1 SGHAT, CDR2 FQNNGV. CDR3 region: CASSHSRWGGTDTQYF. The CDR3 DNA reads as TGTGCCAGCAGCCACTCAAGGTGGGGGGGCACAGATACGCAGTATTTT.

This clone was detected a few times. V gene TRBV5-4 combines with J gene TRBJ1-1; maybe TRBD1 (6 bases). The CDR3 length is 14 residues. The V end was cut by 0 bases, the J end by 3 bases, with 9 bases between. CDR1 is SGHNT and CDR2 is YYREEE in the germline V gene (reference sequence). CDR3 sequence (DNA): TGTGCCAGCAGCTTGGGCAGGGGAGACACTGAAGCTTTCTTT. Its protein product is CASSLGRGDTEAFF.

The chain combines TRBV5-1 with TRBJ1-1; D perhaps matches TRBD1 (5 bases). V was clipped by 0 bases and J by 3 bases, with 9 bases between them. In germline, CDR1 is SGHRS, CDR2 YFSETQ. The CDR3 runs 14 residues. DNA of the CDR3: TGCGCCAGCAGCTTGGGGTGGGGCGACACTGAAGCTTTCTTT. It translates to CASSLGWGDTEAFF.

The chain uses TRBV10-3 and TRBJ1-2; D not resolved. This CDR3 contains 15 residues. Trimming shortened V by 6 bases and J by 8 bases, and 22 bases separated the two germline ends. The germline V gene encodes CDR1 ENHRY and CDR2 SYGVKD. The CDR3 reads CAIRDPAGLPGGYTF. The DNA of the CDR3 is TGTGCCATCAGGGACCCTGCGGGATTACCGGGGGGCTACACCTTC.

The gene calls are TRBV7-2 and TRBJ2-7, with TRBD1 as a possible D gene (7 bases). The CDR3 totals 14 residues. V was trimmed by 4 bases and J by 6 bases, leaving 16 bases between them. Germline-derived CDR1 and CDR2 are SGHTA and FQGNSA. The CDR3 nucleotides read TGTGCCAGCAGCTCACAGGGGAGGAGGGGCGAGCAGTACTTC. Residues: CASSSQGRRGEQYF.

The V and J genes are TRBV10-3 and TRBJ2-1; 8 bases line up with TRBD2. V gave up 3 bases and J gave up 8 bases; unmatched junction bases: 12. The CDR3 is 16 residues long. Germline V gene lookup returns CDR1 ENHRY and CDR2 SYGVKD. CDR3: CAISDTRGGSLDEQFF. CDR3 nucleotide sequence: TGTGCCATCAGTGATACACGGGGGGGCTCCCTCGATGAGCAGTTCTTC.

The rearrangement uses TRBV25-1 and TRBJ2-7; 7 bases align to TRBD2. The CDR3 consists of 14 residues. V lost 7 bases to trimming and J lost 2 bases; unmatched junction nucleotides: 8. Germline assignment: CDR1 MGHDK and CDR2 SYGVNS. Here the CDR3 DNA reads TGTGCCAGCACCCATTCGGGACTAACCTACGAGCAGTACTTC. Its translation: CASTHSGLTYEQYF.

This clone was recorded only once. The rearrangement uses TRBV30 and TRBJ1-2; 10 bases match TRBD1. Germline V lookup: CDR1 GTSNPN, CDR2 SVGIG (reference sequence). The junction had 5 bases not matched to a gene; V was cut back by 3 bases and J by 7 bases. CDR3 length: 13 amino acids. In DNA form, the CDR3 reads TGTGCCTGGAGCCGGGACAGGGGTTCTGGCTACACCTTC. Amino acid sequence: CAWSRDRGSGYTF. Complete variable domain (other parts from reference TRBV30 and TRBJ1-2): SQTIHQWPATLVQPVGSPLSLECTVEGTSNPNLYWYRQAAGRGLQLLFYSVGIGQISSEVPQNLSASRPQDRQFILSSKKLLLSDSGFYLCAWSRDRGSGYTFGSGTRLTVV.

This clone was observed a handful of times. The chain has TRBV19 and TRBJ2-1; TRBD2 matches at 9 bases. The CDR3 consists of 14 residues. The J segment lost 5 bases and the V segment lost 4 bases, leaving 3 bases of the junction unmatched. Germline values: CDR1 LNHDA, CDR2 SQIVND (reference sequence). CDR3 DNA sequence: TGTGCCAGTAGTACCCGCGGGGGGGACAATGAGCAGTTCTTC. The encoded protein is CASSTRGGDNEQFF.

J is TRBJ1-5 and V is TRBV29-1; D may be TRBD1 (6 bases). The CDR3 has 12 residues. V was cut by 5 bases and J by 3 bases, with 8 bases left in between. Germline lookup yields CDR1 SQVTM and CDR2 ANQGSEA. CDR3 loop: CSVRGANQPQHF. The CDR3 DNA sequence: TGCAGCGTTCGGGGGGCCAATCAGCCCCAGCATTTT.

The rearrangement links TRBV9 to TRBJ2-7; the match to TRBD1 covers 10 bases. The germline V gene has CDR1 SGDLS and CDR2 YYNGEE. CDR3 length: 14 amino acids. V lost 3 bases, J lost 6 bases, and 6 bases stayed unmatched. The CDR3 DNA is TGTGCCAGCAGCGCTGACAGGGGGCGAAGCGAGCAGTACTTC. It is translated as CASSADRGRSEQYF.

This clone was counted between two and nine times. The chain recombines TRBV15 with TRBJ2-3; D gene uncertain. Looked up from germline, CDR1 is LNHNV and CDR2 is YYDKDF (reference sequence). The V end lost 0 bases, the J end lost 0 bases, and 7 bases lay between the germline ends. The length of the CDR3 is 15 residues. The CDR3 DNA follows: TGTGCCACCAGCAGAGATCGTACCAGCACAGATACGCAGTATTTT. It codes for CATSRDRTSTDTQYF.

This chain joins TRBV7-8 and TRBJ1-6; TRBD1 might be the D (5 bases). V was trimmed by 0 bases and J by 6 bases, leaving 9 bases between them. Germline values: CDR1 SGHVS, CDR2 FQNEAQ. CDR3 length equals 15 residues. CDR3: CASSLAAGTNSPLHF. Here the CDR3 DNA reads TGTGCCAGCAGCTTAGCGGCAGGGACTAATTCACCCCTCCACTTT.